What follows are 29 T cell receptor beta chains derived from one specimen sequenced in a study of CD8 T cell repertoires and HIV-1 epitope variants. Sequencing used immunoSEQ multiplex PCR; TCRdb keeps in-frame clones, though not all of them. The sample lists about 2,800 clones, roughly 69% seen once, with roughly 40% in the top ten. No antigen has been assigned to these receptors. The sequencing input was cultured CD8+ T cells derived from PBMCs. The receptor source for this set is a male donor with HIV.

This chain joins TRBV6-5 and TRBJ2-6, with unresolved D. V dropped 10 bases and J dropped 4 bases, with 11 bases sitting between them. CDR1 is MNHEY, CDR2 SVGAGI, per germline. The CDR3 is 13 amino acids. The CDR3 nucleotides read TGTGCCACCAGATCGGACGGGGCCAACGTCCTGACTTTC. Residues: CATRSDGANVLTF.

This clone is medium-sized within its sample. Here the CDR3 DNA reads TGTGCCAGCAGTAGTGACCGATGGGACAGGGAAACCTACGAGCAGTACTTC. Translated, it gives CASSSDRWDRETYEQYF. V usage is TRBV25-1 and J usage is TRBJ2-7; TRBD1 aligns across 9 bases. The CDR3 extends over 17 amino acids. Losses at the gene ends were 5 bases for V and 2 bases for J; bases not matched to a gene: 13. Germline V gene lookup returns CDR1 MGHDK and CDR2 SYGVNS.

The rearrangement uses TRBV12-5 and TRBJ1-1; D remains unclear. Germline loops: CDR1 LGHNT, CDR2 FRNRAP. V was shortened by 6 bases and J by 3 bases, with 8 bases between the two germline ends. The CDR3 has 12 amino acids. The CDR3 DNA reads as TGTGCTAGTGGAATGCTGGACACTGAAGCTTTCTTT. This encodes CASGMLDTEAFF.

The CDR3, as DNA: TGCGCCAGCAGCCAGTTAGGTTCTGGAAACACCATATATTTT. Encoded protein: CASSQLGSGNTIYF. This rearrangement joins TRBV4-1 to TRBJ1-3, with D unresolved. The CDR3 extends over 14 amino acids. Per the germline V gene, CDR1 is MGHRA and CDR2 is YSYEKL. V was cut by 3 bases and J by 1 base, with 7 bases left in between.

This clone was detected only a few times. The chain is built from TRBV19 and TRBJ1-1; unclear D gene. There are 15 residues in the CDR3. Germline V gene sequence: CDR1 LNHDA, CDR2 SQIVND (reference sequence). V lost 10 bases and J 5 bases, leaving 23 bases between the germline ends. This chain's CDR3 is CATSGSTTSDTEAFF. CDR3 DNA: TGTGCCACTTCGGGAAGTACGACGTCCGATACTGAAGCTTTCTTT.

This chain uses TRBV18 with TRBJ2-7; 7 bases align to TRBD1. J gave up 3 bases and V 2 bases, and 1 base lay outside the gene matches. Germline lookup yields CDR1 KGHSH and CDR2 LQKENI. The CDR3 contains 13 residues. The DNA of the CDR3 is TGTGCCAGCTCACCATCAGGGGGCTACGAGCAGTACTTC. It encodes CASSPSGGYEQYF.

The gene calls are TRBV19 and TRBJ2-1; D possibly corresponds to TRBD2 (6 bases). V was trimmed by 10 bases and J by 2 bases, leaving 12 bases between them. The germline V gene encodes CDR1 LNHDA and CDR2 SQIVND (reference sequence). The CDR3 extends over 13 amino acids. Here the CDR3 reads CATETSTYNEQFF. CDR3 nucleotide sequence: TGTGCCACCGAAACTAGCACCTACAATGAGCAGTTCTTC.

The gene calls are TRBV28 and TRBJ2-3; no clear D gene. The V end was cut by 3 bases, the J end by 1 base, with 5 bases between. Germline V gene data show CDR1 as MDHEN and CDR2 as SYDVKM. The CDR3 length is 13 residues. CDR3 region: CASSFERTDTQYF. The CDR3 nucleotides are TGTGCCAGCAGTTTTGAACGCACAGATACGCAGTATTTT.

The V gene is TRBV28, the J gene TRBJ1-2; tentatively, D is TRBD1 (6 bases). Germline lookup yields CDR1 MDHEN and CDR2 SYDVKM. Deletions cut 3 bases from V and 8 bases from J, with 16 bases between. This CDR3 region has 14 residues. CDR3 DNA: TGTGCCAGCAGTTTCCCCCAGGGGATCTACGGCTACACCTTC. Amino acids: CASSFPQGIYGYTF.

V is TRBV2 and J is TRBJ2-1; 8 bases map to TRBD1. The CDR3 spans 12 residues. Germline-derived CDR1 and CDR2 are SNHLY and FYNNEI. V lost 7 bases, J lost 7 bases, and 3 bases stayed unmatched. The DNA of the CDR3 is TGTGCCAGCAATGGACAGGGAAATGAGCAGTTCTTC. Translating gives CASNGQGNEQFF.

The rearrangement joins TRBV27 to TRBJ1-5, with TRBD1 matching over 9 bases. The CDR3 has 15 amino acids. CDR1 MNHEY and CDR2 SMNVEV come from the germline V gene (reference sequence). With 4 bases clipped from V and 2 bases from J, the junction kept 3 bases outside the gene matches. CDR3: CASSSRQGGNQPQHF. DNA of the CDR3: TGTGCCAGCAGTTCTAGACAGGGGGGCAATCAGCCCCAGCATTTT.

The DNA for the CDR3 is TGTGCCAGCACCCGGGACGCCCTGGTAGATACGCAGTATTTT. Encoded protein: CASTRDALVDTQYF. The chain uses TRBV27 and TRBJ2-3; D possibly uses TRBD1 or TRBD2 (5 bases each). The V gene's germline CDR1 is MNHEY and CDR2 SMNVEV (reference sequence). Trimming pared 7 bases from V and 5 bases from J, leaving 16 bases between. The length of the CDR3 is 14 residues.

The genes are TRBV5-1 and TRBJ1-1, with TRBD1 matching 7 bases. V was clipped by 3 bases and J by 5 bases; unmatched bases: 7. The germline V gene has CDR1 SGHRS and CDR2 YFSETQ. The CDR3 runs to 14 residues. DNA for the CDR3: TGCGCCAGCAGCTCGTGGACAGGTGGTACTGAAGCTTTCTTT. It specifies CASSSWTGGTEAFF. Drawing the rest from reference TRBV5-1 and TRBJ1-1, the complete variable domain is KAGVTQTPRYLIKTRGQQVTLSCSPISGHRSVSWYQQTPGQGLQFLFEYFSETQRNKGNFPGRFSGRQFSNSRSEMNVSTLELGDSALYLCASSSWTGGTEAFFGQGTRLTVV.

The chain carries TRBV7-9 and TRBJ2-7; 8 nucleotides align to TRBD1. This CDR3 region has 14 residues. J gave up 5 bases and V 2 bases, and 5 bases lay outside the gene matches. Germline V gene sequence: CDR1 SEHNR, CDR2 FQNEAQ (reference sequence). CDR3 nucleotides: TGTGCCAGCAGCTTACTGTCAGGGGGCAACGAGCAGTACTTC. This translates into CASSLLSGGNEQYF. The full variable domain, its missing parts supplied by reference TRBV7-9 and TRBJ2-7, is DTGVSQNPRHKITKRGQNVTFRCDPISEHNRLYWYRQTLGQGPEFLTYFQNEAQLEKSRLLSDRFSAERPKGSFSTLEIQRTEQGDSAMYLCASSLLSGGNEQYFGPGTRLTVT.

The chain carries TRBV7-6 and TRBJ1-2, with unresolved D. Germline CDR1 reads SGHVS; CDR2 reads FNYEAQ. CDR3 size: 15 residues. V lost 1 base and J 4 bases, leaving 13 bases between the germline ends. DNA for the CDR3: TGTGCCAGCAGCTTAGACGCAGGCGAGAGCTATGGCTACACCTTC. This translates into CASSLDAGESYGYTF.

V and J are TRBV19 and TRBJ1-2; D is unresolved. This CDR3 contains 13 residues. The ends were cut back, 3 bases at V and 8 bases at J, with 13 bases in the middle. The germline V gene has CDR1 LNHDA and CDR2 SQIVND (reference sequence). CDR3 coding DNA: TGTGCCAGTAGTATCGAGGAGGTGGGCGGCTACACCTTC. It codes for CASSIEEVGGYTF.

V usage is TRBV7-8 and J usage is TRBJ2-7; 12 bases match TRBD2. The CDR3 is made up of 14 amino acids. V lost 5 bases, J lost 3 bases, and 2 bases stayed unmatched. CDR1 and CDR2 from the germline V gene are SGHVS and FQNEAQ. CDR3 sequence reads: CASSGGLAGYEQYF. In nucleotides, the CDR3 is TGTGCCAGCAGCGGGGGACTAGCGGGCTACGAGCAGTACTTC.

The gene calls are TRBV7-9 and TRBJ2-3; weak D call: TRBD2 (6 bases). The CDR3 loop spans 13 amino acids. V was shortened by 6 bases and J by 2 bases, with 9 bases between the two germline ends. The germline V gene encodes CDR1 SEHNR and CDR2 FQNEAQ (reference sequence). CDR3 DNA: TGTGCCAGCAGTCGGGAGCTCACAGATACGCAGTATTTT. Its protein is CASSRELTDTQYF.

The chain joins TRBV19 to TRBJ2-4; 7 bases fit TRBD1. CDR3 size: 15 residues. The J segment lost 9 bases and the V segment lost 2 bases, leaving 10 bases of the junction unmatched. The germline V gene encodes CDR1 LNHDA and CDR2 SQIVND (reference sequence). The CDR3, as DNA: TGTGCCAGTAGTATAAGCGACAGGGCGTTGGGCATTCAGTACTTC. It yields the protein CASSISDRALGIQYF.

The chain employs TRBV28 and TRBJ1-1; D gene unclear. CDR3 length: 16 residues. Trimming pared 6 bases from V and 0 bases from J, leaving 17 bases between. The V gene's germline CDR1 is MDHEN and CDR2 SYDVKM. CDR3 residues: CASSPNLSSMNTEAFF. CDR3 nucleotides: TGTGCCAGCAGCCCGAACCTCTCATCTATGAACACTGAAGCTTTCTTT.

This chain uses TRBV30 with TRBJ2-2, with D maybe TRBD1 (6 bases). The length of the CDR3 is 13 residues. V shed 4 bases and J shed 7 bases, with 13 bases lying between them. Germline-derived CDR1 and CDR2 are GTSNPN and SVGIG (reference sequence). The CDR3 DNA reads TGTGCCTGGATGAAGGGGGTGAACGGGGAGCTGTTTTTT. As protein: CAWMKGVNGELFF.

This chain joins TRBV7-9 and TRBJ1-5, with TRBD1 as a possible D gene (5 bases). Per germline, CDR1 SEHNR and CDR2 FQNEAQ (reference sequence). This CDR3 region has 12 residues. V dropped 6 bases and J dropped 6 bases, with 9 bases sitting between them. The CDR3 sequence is CASRAGTQPQHF. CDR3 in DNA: TGTGCCAGCAGAGCGGGGACTCAGCCCCAGCATTTT. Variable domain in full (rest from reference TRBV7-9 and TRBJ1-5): DTGVSQNPRHKITKRGQNVTFRCDPISEHNRLYWYRQTLGQGPEFLTYFQNEAQLEKSRLLSDRFSAERPKGSFSTLEIQRTEQGDSAMYLCASRAGTQPQHFGDGTRLSIL.

CDR3 bases: TGTGCCAGCAGTGAAGCGGGACTAGCGGGGGGGCGGACAGATACGCAGTATTTT. It translates to CASSEAGLAGGRTDTQYF. The gene calls are TRBV2 and TRBJ2-3; 16 bases fit TRBD2. Germline CDR1 reads SNHLY; CDR2 reads FYNNEI. V was clipped by 0 bases and J by 3 bases; unmatched bases: 3. This CDR3 comprises 18 residues.

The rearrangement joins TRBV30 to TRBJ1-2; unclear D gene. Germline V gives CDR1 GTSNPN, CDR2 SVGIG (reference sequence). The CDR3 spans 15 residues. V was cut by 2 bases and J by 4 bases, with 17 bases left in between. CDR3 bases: TGTGCCTGGAGTCTTATCGGCCGGGGAGGCTATGGCTACACCTTC. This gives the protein CAWSLIGRGGYGYTF.

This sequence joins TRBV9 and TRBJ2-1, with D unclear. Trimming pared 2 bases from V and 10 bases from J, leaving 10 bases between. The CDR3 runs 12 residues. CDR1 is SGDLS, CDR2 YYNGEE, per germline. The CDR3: CASSVNSGEQFF. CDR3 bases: TGTGCCAGCAGCGTGAACTCAGGAGAGCAGTTCTTC.

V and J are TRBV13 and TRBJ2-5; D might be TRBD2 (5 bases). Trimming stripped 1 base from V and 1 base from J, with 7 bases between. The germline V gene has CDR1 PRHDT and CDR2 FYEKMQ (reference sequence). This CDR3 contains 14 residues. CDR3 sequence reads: CASSLEAGQETQYF. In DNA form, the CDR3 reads TGTGCCAGCAGCTTAGAGGCGGGCCAAGAGACCCAGTACTTC.

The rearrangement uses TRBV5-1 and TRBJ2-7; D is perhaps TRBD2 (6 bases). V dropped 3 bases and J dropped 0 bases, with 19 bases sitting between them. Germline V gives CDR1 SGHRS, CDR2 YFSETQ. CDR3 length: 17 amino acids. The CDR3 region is CASSSPETGLTSYEQYF. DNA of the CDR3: TGCGCCAGCAGCTCCCCGGAAACGGGACTGACCTCCTACGAGCAGTACTTC. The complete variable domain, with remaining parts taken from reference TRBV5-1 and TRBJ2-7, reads KAGVTQTPRYLIKTRGQQVTLSCSPISGHRSVSWYQQTPGQGLQFLFEYFSETQRNKGNFPGRFSGRQFSNSRSEMNVSTLELGDSALYLCASSSPETGLTSYEQYFGPGTRLTVT.

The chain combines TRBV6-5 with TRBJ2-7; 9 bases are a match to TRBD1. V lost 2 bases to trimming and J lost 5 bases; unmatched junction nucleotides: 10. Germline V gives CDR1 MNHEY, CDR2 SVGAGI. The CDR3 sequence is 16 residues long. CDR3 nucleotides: TGTGCCAGCAGTTACGATTCCATTAGGACAGGGGACGAGCAGTACTTC. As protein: CASSYDSIRTGDEQYF.

The CDR3 DNA reads TGCGCCAGCAGCCCGGACAGGTTCGAGACCTACGAGCAGTACTTC. This translates into CASSPDRFETYEQYF. V usage is TRBV5-1 and J usage is TRBJ2-7, with 7 bases lining up with TRBD1. The CDR3 is 15 amino acids. V lost 4 bases, J lost 2 bases, and 9 bases stayed unmatched. Germline V gene sequence: CDR1 SGHRS, CDR2 YFSETQ. The whole variable domain, remainder taken from reference TRBV5-1 and TRBJ2-7, is KAGVTQTPRYLIKTRGQQVTLSCSPISGHRSVSWYQQTPGQGLQFLFEYFSETQRNKGNFPGRFSGRQFSNSRSEMNVSTLELGDSALYLCASSPDRFETYEQYFGPGTRLTVT.